This T cell receptor (beta chain) is from a study of T cell responses to AZD1222 COVID-19 vaccine. Study-wide results and caveats: The sample set comprised mostly white British donors with more females, and clonal diversity was possibly underestimated. Spike-wide coverage was observed for vaccine-associated CD4 TCRs, with dominant responses at 160-218 and 743-854. Spike-specific TCR depth and breadth grew after two AZD1222 doses.

Measured with immunoSEQ multiplex PCR; TCRdb has only the in-frame clones, and not every one. Found here are roughly 70,000 clones, 80% to 90% of them singletons; the top ten hold roughly 6.5%. Per the germline V gene, CDR1 is SGHTS and CDR2 is YDEGEE. Deletions cut 4 bases from V and 0 bases from J, with 8 bases between. There are 14 residues in the CDR3. About this clone itself: What it recognizes is unknown.

The sequenced sample was peripheral blood, obtained 28 days after the second AZD1222 dose. The rearrangement links TRBV5-8 to TRBJ1-3; D gene uncertain. This receptor was taken from an adult who received the AZD1222 COVID-19 vaccine. The CDR3 spells CASSLGNSGNTIYF. In DNA form, the CDR3 reads TGTGCCAGCAGCCTCGGGAACTCTGGAAACACCATATATTTT.